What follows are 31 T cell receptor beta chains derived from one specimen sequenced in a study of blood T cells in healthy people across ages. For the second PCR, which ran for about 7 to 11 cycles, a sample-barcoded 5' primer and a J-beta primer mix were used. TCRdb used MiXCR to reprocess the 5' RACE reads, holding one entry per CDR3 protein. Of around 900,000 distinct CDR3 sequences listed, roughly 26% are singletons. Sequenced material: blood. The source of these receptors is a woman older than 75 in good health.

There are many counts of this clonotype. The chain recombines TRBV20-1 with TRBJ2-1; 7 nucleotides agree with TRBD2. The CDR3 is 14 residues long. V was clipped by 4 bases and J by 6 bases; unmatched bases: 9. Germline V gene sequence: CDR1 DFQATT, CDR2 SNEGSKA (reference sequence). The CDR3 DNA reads TGCAGTGCTATCCGTCCTAGCGGACGCAATGAGCAGTTCTTC. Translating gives CSAIRPSGRNEQFF.

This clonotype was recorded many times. Here the CDR3 DNA reads TGTGCCAGCAGCTCAGAAGCAGGGTCCCTCTACGAGCAGTACTTC. Translating it yields CASSSEAGSLYEQYF. The chain has TRBV7-9 and TRBJ2-7; D may be TRBD1 (5 bases). The germline CDR1 and CDR2 sequences are SEHNR and FQNEAQ (reference sequence). The CDR3 loop spans 15 amino acids. V shed 4 bases and J shed 3 bases, with 16 bases lying between them.

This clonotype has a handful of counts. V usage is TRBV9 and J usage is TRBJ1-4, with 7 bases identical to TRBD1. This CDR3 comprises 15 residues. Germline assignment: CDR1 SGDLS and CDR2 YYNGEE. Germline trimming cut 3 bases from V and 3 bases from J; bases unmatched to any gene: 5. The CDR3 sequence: CASSEQGNPNEKLFF. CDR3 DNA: TGTGCCAGCAGCGAACAGGGGAACCCTAATGAAAAACTGTTTTTT.

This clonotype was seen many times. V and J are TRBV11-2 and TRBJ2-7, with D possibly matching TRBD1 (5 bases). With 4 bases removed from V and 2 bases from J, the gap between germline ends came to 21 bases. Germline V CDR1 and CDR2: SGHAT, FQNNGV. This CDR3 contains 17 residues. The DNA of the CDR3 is TGTGCCAGCAGCTCCTCATCCTGGAGCAGGGCCCCCTACGAGCAGTACTTC. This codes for CASSSSSWSRAPYEQYF.

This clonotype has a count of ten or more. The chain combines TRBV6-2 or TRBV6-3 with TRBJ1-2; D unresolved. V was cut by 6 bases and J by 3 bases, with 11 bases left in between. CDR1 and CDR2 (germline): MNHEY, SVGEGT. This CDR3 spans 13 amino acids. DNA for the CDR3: TGTGCCAGCAGCCCAGAGGACGACTATGGCTACACCTTC. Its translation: CASSPEDDYGYTF.

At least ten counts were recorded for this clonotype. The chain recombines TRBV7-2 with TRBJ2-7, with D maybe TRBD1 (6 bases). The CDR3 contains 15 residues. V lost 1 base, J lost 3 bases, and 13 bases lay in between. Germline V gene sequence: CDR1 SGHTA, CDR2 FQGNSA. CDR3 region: CASSLGAGVVYEQYF. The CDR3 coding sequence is TGTGCCAGCAGCTTAGGGGCAGGGGTGGTCTACGAGCAGTACTTC.

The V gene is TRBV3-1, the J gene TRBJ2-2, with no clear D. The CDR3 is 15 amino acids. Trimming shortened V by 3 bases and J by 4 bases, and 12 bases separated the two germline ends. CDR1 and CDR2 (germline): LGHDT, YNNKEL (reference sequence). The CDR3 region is CASSQLTSSTGELFF. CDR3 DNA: TGTGCCAGCAGCCAGTTGACAAGTAGCACCGGGGAGCTGTTTTTT. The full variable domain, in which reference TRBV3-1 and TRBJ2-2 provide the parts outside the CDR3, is DTAVSQTPKYLVTQMGNDKSIKCEQNLGHDTMYWYKQDSKKFLKIMFSYNNKELIINETVPNRFSPKSPDKAHLNLHINSLELGDSAVYFCASSQLTSSTGELFFGEGSRLTVL.

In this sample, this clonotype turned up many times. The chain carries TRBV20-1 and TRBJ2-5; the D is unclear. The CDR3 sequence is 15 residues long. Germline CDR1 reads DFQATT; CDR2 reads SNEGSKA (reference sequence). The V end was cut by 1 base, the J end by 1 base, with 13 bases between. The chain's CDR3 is CSARVLTNPQETQYF. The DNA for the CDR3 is TGCAGTGCTAGAGTCCTAACCAATCCCCAAGAGACCCAGTACTTC.

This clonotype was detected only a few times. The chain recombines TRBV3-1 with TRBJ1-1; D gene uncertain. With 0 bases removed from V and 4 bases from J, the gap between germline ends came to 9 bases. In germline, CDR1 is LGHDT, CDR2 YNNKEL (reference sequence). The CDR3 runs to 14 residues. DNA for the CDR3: TGTGCCAGCAGCCAAGATATAAAGTTCACTGAAGCTTTCTTT. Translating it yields CASSQDIKFTEAFF.

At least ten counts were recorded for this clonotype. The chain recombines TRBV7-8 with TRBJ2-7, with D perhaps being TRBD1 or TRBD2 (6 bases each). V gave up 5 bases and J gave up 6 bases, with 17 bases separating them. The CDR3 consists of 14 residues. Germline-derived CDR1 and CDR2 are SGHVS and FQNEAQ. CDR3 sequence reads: CASSLGGGSGEQYF. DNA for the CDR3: TGTGCCAGCAGCCTAGGGGGAGGATCGGGCGAGCAGTACTTC.

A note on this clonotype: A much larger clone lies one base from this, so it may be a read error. The CDR3 DNA reads TGCGCCAGCAGTGAGGTCGGTAAGGCTTTTGATGAGCAGTTCTTC. Translation: CASSEVGKAFDEQFF. This chain links TRBV10-1 with TRBJ2-1; D remains unclear. This CDR3 has 15 amino acids. Per germline, CDR1 WNHNN and CDR2 SYGVQD (reference sequence). Trimming took 2 bases from V and 8 from J, leaving 16 bases between them.

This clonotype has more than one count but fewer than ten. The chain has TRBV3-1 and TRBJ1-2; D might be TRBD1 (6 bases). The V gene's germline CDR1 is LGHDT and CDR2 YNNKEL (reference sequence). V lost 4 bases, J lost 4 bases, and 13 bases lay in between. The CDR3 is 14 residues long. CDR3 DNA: TGTGCCAGCAGCCCTGGGACATCCGCCTATGGCTACACCTTC. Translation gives CASSPGTSAYGYTF. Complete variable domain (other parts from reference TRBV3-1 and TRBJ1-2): DTAVSQTPKYLVTQMGNDKSIKCEQNLGHDTMYWYKQDSKKFLKIMFSYNNKELIINETVPNRFSPKSPDKAHLNLHINSLELGDSAVYFCASSPGTSAYGYTFGSGTRLTVV.

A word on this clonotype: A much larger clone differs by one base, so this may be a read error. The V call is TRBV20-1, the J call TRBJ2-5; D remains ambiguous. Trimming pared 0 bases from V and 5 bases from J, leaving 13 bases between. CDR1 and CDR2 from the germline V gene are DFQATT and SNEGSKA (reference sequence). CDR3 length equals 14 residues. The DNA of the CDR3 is TGCAGTGCTAGAGATCGTTCGAAGACGGAGACCCAGTACTTC. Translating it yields CSARDRSKTETQYF.

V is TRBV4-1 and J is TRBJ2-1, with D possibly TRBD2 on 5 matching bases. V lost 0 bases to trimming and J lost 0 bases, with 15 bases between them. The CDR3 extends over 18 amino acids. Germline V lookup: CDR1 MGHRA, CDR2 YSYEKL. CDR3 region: CASSQDLERLSSYNEQFF. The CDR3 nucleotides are TGCGCCAGCAGCCAAGATCTGGAGCGGCTCAGCTCCTACAATGAGCAGTTCTTC.

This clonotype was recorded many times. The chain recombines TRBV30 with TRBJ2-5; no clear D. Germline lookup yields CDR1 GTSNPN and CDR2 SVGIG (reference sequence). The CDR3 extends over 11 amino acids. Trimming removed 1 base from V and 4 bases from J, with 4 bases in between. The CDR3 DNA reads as TGTGCCTGGAGTGCAGGAGAGACCCAGTACTTC. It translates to CAWSAGETQYF.

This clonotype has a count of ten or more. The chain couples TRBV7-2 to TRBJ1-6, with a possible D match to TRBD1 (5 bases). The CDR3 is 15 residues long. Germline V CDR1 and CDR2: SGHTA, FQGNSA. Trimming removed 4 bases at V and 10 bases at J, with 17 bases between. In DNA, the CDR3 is TGTGCCAGCAGCTCGCAAACAGGACTGCGGTCACCCCTCCACTTT. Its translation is CASSSQTGLRSPLHF.

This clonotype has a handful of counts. The CDR3 sequence is CASSSVVEAFF. The CDR3 DNA reads TGTGCCAGCAGTTCAGTCGTTGAAGCTTTCTTT. The chain joins TRBV28 to TRBJ1-1; D is uncertain. The germline gives CDR1 MDHEN, CDR2 SYDVKM. Trimming took 4 bases from V and 7 from J, leaving 7 bases between them. This CDR3 has 11 amino acids.

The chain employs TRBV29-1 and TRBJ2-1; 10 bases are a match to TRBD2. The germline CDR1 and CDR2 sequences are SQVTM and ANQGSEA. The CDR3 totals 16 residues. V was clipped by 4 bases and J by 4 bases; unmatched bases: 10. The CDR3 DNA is TGCAGCGTTGGAGAAAGAGGACTAGCGGCTTACAATGAGCAGTTCTTC. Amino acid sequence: CSVGERGLAAYNEQFF.

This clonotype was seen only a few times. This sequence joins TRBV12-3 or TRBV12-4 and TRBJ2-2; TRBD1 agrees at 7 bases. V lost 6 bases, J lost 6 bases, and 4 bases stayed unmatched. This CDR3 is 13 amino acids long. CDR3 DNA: TGTGCCAGCAGACCAGGGGGTTCCGGGGAGCTGTTTTTT. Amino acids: CASRPGGSGELFF.

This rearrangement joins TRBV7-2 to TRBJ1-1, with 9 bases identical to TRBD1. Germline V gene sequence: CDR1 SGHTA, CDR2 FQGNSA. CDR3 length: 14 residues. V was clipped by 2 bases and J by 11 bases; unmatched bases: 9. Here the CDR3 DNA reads TGTGCCAGCAGCTTAAGTGCGGGACAGGGTTGGGCTTTCTTT. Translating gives CASSLSAGQGWAFF.

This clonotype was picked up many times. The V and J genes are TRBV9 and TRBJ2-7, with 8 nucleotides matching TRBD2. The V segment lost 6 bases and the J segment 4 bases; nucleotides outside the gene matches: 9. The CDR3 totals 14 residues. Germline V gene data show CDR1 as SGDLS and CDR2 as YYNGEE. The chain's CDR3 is CASNGGGRFYEQYF. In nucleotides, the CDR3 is TGTGCCAGCAACGGGGGGGGGCGCTTTTACGAGCAGTACTTC.

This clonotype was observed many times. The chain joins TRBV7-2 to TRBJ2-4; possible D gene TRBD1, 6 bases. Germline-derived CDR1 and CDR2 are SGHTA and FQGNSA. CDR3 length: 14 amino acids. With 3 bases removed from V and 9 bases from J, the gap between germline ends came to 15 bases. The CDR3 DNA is TGTGCCAGCAGCTTGCAGGGACAACTGGGCATTCAGTACTTC. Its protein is CASSLQGQLGIQYF.

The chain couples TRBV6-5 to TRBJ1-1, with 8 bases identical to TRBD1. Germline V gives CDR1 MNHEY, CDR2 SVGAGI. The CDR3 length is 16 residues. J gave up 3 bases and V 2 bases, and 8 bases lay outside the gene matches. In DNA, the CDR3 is TGTGCCAGCAGTTACACTCGTCAGGGGGCAGACACTGAAGCTTTCTTT. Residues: CASSYTRQGADTEAFF.

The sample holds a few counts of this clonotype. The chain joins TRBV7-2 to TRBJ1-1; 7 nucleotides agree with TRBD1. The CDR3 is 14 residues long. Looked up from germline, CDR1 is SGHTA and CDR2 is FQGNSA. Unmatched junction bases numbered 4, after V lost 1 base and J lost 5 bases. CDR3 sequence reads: CASSLGGTVTEAFF. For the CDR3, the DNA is TGTGCCAGCAGCTTAGGGGGGACAGTTACTGAAGCTTTCTTT.

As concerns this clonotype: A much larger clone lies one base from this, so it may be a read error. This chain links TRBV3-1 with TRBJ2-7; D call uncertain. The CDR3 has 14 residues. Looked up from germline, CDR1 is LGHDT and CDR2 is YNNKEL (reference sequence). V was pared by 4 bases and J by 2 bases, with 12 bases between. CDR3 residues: CASSRQEKPYEQYF. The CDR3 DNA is TGTGCCAGCAGCCGGCAGGAAAAGCCCTACGAGCAGTACTTC.

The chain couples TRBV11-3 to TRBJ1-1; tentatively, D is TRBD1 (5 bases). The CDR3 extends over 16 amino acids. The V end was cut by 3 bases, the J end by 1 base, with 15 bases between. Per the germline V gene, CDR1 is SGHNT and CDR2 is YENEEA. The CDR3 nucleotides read TGTGCCAGCAGCTTTTTTGGGTCAGGGAGGAACACTGAAGCTTTCTTT. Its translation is CASSFFGSGRNTEAFF.

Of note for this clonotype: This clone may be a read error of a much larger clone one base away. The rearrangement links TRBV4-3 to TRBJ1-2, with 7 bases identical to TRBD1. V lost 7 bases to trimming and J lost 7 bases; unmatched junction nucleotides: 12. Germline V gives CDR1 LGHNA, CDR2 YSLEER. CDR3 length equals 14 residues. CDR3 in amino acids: CASNQFGGGVGYTF. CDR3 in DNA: TGCGCCAGCAACCAGTTCGGAGGGGGCGTTGGCTACACCTTC.

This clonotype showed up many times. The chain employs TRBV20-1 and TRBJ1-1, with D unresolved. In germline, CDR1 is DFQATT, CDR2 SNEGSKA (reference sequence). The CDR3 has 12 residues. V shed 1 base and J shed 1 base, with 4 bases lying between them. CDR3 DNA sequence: TGCAGTGCTAGAGGGCGGAACACTGAAGCTTTCTTT. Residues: CSARGRNTEAFF.

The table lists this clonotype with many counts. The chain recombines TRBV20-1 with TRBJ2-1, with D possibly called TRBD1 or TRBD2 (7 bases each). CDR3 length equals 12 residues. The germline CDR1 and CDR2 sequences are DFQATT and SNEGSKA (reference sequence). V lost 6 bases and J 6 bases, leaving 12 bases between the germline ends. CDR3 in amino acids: CSARGRVNEQFF. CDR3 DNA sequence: TGCAGTGCCAGGGGGAGGGTCAATGAGCAGTTCTTC.

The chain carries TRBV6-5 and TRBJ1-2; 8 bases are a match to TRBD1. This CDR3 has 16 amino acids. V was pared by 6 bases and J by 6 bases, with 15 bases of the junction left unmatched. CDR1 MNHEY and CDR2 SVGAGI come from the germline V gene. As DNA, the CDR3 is TGTGCCAGCAGCCGCGACCTAGTGGACAGGGACCATGGCTACACCTTC. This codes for CASSRDLVDRDHGYTF.

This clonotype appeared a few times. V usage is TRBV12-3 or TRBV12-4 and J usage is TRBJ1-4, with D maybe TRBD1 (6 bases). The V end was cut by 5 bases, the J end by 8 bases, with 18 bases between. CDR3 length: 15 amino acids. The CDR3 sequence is CASSPWTASEEKLFF. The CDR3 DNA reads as TGTGCCAGCAGTCCTTGGACAGCTTCGGAGGAAAAACTGTTTTTT.